The entry that follows covers one T cell receptor beta chain sequence. Germline CDR1 is SGHAT and CDR2 is FQNNGV. Trimming removed 1 base at V and 2 bases at J, with 14 bases between. The CDR3 covers 16 residues. This record comes from a study of blood T cell repertoires in COVID-19. Study context: Samples came from the United States, Italy and Spain, spanning acute and convalescent COVID-19. PBMCs, B-cell-depleted T cells, or T cells provided the cDNA or gDNA that made up the material.

Per the original data handling: Using reference gene primer amplification, nucleated cell counts were estimated. Produced via immunoSEQ multiplex PCR; TCRdb's table is partial and in-frame only. V and J calls plus clone size are reproduced from that table; the DNA served to infer D and trimming. The table records about 50,000 clones, 70% to 90% of them present only once. J is TRBJ2-5 and V is TRBV11-2; TRBD1 is a possible D gene (6 bases). The receptor comes from a man in his sixties or seventies with acute or convalescent COVID-19. The specimen was peripheral blood. The DNA for the CDR3 is TGTGCCAGCAGCTTAGGGGACATTAGGGGTCAAGAGACCCAGTACTTC. Translation: CASSLGDIRGQETQYF.